This TCR beta chain was captured by sequencing in a study of T-cell memory formation after mild COVID-19. Study context: The two donors had largely donor-specific TCR clusters. Study-wide points: Clones that got smaller from day 15 to 85 had even CD4/CD8, while clones growing later tipped toward CD4+.

Via MiXCR, TCRdb re-called the 5' RACE reads, giving one row per CDR3 protein. The table includes 300,000 to 400,000 distinct CDR3 sequences, more than 15% detected once. This CDR3 comprises 13 residues. Germline CDR1 and CDR2: SGHTA and FQGTGA. This clonotype has only a few counts. The antigen is unknown. A read error may produce the germline difference seen at one junction end. The chain is built from TRBV7-3 and TRBJ2-1; possibly TRBD1 for D (7 bases). This receptor was obtained from a man between 18 and 35 years old who had mild COVID-19 (a few samples of this study predate the infection). Cell type and time point are not known. Source material: PBMCs or a T cell subset sorted from them (not recorded which). CDR3 sequence (DNA): TGTGCCAGCAGCCCCGGGGAGGACAGGCCGCATCTCTTC. It specifies CASSPGEDRPHLF.